The clone carrying this TCR beta chain was counted a single time. This sample stems from a study of graft-versus-host responses after intestinal transplantation. Study overall: Recipients had transplants, and these were multivisceral, liver-intestinal, or isolated intestinal. Anti-thymocyte globulin induction was given to all recipients, followed by tacrolimus and steroids for around three years.

Only in-frame clones appear in the TCRdb table, and some are missing; sequencing was by immunoSEQ multiplex PCR. The sample includes tens of thousands of clones, around nine tenths of them seen just once. The TCR sequence derives from a human patient who received an intestinal transplant, so some T cells may come from the graft donor. Sequences were derived from bone marrow, sampled 734 days after intestinal transplantation.

CDR3 DNA sequence: TGTGCCAGCAGTTTCGGAGCGGGGCCTGAAAATGAGCAGTTCTTC. Translation: CASSFGAGPENEQFF. The chain has TRBV27 and TRBJ2-1; TRBD2 matches at 7 bases. Germline CDR1 MNHEY, CDR2 SMNVEV (reference sequence). The trim removed 3 bases at V and 7 bases at J, leaving 9 bases unmatched. This CDR3 is 15 amino acids long.